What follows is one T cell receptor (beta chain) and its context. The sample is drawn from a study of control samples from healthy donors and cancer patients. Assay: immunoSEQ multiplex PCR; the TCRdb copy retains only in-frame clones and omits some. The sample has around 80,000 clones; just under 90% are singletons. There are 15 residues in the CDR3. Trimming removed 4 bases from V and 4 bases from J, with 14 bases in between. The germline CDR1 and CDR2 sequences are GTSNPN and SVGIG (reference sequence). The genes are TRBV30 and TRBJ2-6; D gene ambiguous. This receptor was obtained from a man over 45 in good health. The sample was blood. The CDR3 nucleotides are TGTGCCTGGAAGGTATCCTCCACCGGGGCCAACGTCCTGACTTTC. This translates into CAWKVSSTGANVLTF.